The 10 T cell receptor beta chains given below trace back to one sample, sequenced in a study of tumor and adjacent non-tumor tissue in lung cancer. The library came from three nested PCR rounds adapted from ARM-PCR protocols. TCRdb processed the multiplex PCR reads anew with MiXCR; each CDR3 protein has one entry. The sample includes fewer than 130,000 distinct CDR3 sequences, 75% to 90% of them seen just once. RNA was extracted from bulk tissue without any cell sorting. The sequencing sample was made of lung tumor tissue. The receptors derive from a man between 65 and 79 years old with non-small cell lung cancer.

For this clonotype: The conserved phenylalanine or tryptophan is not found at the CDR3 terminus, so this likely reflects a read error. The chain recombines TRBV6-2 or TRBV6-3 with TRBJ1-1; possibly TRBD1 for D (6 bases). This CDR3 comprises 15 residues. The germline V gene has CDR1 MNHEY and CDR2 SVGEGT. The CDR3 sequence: CVSRPFVGQRKEAFS. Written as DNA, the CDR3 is TGTGTCAGCCGACCTTTTGTGGGACAAAGAAAAGAAGCTTTCTCT.

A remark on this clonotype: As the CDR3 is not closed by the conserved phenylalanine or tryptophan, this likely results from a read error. DNA of the CDR3: TGTGCCACCAGGTCCCAGGGGTGGGGGAAGGAGCCTGAAGCTTTCATT. Encoded protein: CATRSQGWGKEPEAFI. The chain has TRBV28 and TRBJ1-1; a weak D match, TRBD1 (6 bases). The CDR3 spans 16 residues. V was cut by 10 bases and J by 6 bases, with 27 bases left in between. In germline, CDR1 is MDHEN, CDR2 SYDVKM.

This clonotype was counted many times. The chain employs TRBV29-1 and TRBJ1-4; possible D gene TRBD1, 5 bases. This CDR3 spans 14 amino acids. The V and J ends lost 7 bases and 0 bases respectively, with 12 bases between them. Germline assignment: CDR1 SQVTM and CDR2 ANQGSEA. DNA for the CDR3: TGCAGCGCATTCGGGGCAACAACTAATGAAAAACTGTTTTTT. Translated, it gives CSAFGATTNEKLFF. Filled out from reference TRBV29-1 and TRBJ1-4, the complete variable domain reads SAVISQKPSRDICQRGTSLTIQCQVDSQVTMMFWYRQQPGQSLTLIATANQGSEATYESGFVIDKFPISRPNLTFSTLTVSNMSPEDSSIYLCSAFGATTNEKLFFGSGTQLSVL.

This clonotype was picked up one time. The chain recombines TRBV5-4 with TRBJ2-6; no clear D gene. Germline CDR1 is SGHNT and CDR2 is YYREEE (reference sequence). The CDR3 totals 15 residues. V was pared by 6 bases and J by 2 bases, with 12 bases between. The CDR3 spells CASNLAGAGANVLTF. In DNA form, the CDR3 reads TGTGCCAGCAATCTGGCCGGCGCTGGGGCCAACGTCCTGACTTTC.

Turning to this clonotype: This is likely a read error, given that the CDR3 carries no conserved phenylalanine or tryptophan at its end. Here the CDR3 reads CASTQVIGGTEAFL. CDR3 nucleotide sequence: TGTGCCAGCACCCAAGTTATTGGGGGCACTGAAGCTTTCTTA. V is TRBV4-2 and J is TRBJ1-1; D perhaps matches TRBD1 (5 bases). From germline, CDR1 is LGHNA and CDR2 YNFKEQ. The CDR3 length is 14 residues.

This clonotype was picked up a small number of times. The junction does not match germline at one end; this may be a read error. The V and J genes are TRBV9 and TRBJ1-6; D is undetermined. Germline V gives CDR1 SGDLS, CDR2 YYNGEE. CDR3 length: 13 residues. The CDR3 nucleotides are TGTGCCAGCAGTGTAGAGTCCGGGCTCCCCCTCCACTTT. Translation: CASSVESGLPLHF.

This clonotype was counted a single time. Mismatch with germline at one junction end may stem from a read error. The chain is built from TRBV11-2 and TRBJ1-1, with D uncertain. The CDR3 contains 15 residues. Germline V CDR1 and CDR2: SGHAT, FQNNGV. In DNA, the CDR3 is TGTGCCAGCAGCTTTGCCAATCCAAGGAACACTGAAACTTTCTTT. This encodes CASSFANPRNTETFF.

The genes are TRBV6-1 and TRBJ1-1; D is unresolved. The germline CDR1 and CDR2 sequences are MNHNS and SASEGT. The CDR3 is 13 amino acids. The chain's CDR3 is CVITRTRETEAFF. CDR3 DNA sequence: TGTGTCATCACCCGGACGAGGGAGACTGAAGCTTTCTTT.

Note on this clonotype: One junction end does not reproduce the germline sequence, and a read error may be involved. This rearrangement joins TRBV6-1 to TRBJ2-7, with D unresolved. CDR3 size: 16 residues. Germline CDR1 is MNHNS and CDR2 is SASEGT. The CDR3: CACSSKTTLSSYEQYF. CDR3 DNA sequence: TGTGCCTGCAGTAGTAAGACCACTCTAAGCTCCTACGAGCAGTACTTC.

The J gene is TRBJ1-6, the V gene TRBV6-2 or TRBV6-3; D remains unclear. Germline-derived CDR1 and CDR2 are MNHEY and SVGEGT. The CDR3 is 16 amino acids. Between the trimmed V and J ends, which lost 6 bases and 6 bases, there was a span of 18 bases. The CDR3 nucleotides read TGTGCCAGCAGAACCTGGACGGGGAGATCTAATTCACCCCTCCACTTT. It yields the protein CASRTWTGRSNSPLHF.